The T cell receptor (beta chain) under discussion was sequenced for a study of T-cell reconstitution after alpha-beta-depleted transplantation in children. Study outcomes and limitations: T-cell numbers and diversity, one year after transplant, stemmed largely from T cells that were newly produced. Certain patients had high TCRbeta diversity at day 60, and it came from recipient T cells and thymic progenitors that survived. Several hundred expanded graft clones reportedly supplied alpha-beta T cells about two months after transplant.

For TCRbeta, the library was prepared with unique molecular identifiers. TCRdb reprocessed the PCR reads with MiXCR, giving one entry per CDR3 protein. Among approximately 800,000 distinct CDR3 sequences listed, approximately 15% were seen once. Details on this clonotype: As yet, its antigen is unknown.

The CDR3 spans 11 residues. The V segment lost 4 bases and the J segment 8 bases; nucleotides outside the gene matches: 2. Per the germline V gene, CDR1 is SQVTM and CDR2 is ANQGSEA. The material was PBMCs, mostly from graft donor cells, obtained 360 days after TCRalphabeta/CD19-depleted stem cell transplant. The chain combines TRBV29-1 with TRBJ1-2, with TRBD1 matching 9 bases. The sequence came from a male patient aged 10 to 17 who had a stem cell transplant for acute lymphoblastic leukemia, so the T cells may come from the graft donor. This CDR3 reads CSVGGTGGYTF. The CDR3 coding sequence is TGCAGCGTTGGGGGGACAGGGGGCTACACCTTC. The full variable domain, with the rest looked up from reference TRBV29-1 and TRBJ1-2, is SAVISQKPSRDICQRGTSLTIQCQVDSQVTMMFWYRQQPGQSLTLIATANQGSEATYESGFVIDKFPISRPNLTFSTLTVSNMSPEDSSIYLCSVGGTGGYTFGSGTRLTVV.